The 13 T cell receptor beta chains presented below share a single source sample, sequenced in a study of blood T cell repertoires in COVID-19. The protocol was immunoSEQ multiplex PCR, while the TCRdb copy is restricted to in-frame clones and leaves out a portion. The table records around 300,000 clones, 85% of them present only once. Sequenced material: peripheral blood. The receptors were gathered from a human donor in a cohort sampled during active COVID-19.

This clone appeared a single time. The CDR3 bases are TGTGCTAGTGGTTTGACAGGGACACAACTTATCTATGGCTACACCTTC. Its protein product is CASGLTGTQLIYGYTF. The rearrangement uses TRBV12-5 and TRBJ1-2; a possible D gene is TRBD1 (6 bases). The CDR3 spans 16 residues. Per germline, CDR1 LGHNT and CDR2 FRNRAP. Trimming stripped 2 bases from V and 4 bases from J, with 17 bases between. Variable domain in full (rest from reference TRBV12-5 and TRBJ1-2): DARVTQTPRHKVTEMGQEVTMRCQPILGHNTVFWYRQTMMQGLELLAYFRNRAPLDDSGMPKDRFSAEMPDATLATLKIQPSEPRDSAVYFCASGLTGTQLIYGYTFGSGTRLTVV.

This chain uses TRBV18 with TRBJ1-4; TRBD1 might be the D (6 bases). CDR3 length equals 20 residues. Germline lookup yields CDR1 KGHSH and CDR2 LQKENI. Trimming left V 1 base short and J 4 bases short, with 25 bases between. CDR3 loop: CASSPQVVTGLVPLNEKLFF. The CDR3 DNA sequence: TGTGCCAGCTCACCACAAGTCGTAACAGGGCTCGTCCCCCTTAATGAAAAACTGTTTTTT.

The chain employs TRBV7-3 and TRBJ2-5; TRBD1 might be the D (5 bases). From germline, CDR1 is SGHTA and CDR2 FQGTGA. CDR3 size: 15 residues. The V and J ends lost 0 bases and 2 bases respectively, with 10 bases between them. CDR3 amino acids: CASSLTGLTQETQYF. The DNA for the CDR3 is TGTGCCAGCAGCTTAACGGGGCTGACACAAGAGACCCAGTACTTC.

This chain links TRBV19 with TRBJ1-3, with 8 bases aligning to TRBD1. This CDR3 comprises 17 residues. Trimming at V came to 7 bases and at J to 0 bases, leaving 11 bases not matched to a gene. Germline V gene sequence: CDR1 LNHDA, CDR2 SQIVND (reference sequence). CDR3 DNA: TGTGCCAGTACCACGACTCCGGGACAGGTCTCTGGAAACACCATATATTTT. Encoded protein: CASTTTPGQVSGNTIYF.

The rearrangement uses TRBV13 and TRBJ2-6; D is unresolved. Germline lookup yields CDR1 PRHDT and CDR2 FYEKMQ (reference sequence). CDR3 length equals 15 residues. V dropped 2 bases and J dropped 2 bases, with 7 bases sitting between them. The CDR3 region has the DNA TGTGCCAGCAGCTTACTACGTGCTGGGGCCAACGTCCTGACTTTC. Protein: CASSLLRAGANVLTF. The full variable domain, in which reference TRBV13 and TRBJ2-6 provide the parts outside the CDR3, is AAGVIQSPRHLIKEKRETATLKCYPIPRHDTVYWYQQGPGQDPQFLISFYEKMQSDKGSIPDRFSAQQFSDYHSELNMSSLELGDSALYFCASSLLRAGANVLTFGAGSRLTVL.

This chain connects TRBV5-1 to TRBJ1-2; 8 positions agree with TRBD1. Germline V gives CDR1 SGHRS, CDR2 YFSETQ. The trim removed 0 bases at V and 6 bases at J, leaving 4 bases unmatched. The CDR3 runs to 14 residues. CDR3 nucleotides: TGCGCCAGCAGCTTGGCCAGGGGGCTACATGGCTACACCTTC. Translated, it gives CASSLARGLHGYTF.

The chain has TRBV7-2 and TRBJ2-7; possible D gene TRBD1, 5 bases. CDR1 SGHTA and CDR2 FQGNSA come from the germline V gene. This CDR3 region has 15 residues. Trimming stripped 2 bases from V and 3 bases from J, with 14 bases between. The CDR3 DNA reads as TGTGCCAGCAGCTTAAATTCAGGGCAGGGCTACGAGCAGTACTTC. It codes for CASSLNSGQGYEQYF.

CDR3 DNA sequence: TGTGCCAGCAGCGTGATAGCGGGGGGGCTCCCAGATACGCAGTATTTT. This sequence encodes CASSVIAGGLPDTQYF. The chain uses TRBV9 and TRBJ2-3; TRBD2 matches 11 bases. Trimming removed 2 bases from V and 4 bases from J; junction bases left unmatched: 6. CDR1 is SGDLS and CDR2 is YYNGEE in the germline V gene. The CDR3 is made up of 16 amino acids.

CDR3 DNA: TGTGCCAGCACCCGGGTCGCTAACTATGGCTACACCTTC. It translates to CASTRVANYGYTF. This chain links TRBV5-6 with TRBJ1-2; no definite D call. The CDR3 is 13 amino acids. Per germline, CDR1 SGHDT and CDR2 YYEEEE. V shed 6 bases and J shed 0 bases, with 9 bases lying between them.

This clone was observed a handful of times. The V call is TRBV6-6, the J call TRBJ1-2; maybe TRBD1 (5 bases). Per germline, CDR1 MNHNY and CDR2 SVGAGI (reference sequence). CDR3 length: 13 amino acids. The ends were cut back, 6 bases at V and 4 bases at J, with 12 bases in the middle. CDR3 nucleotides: TGTGCCAGCAGCCCCGGTGACAGCTATGGCTACACCTTC. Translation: CASSPGDSYGYTF.

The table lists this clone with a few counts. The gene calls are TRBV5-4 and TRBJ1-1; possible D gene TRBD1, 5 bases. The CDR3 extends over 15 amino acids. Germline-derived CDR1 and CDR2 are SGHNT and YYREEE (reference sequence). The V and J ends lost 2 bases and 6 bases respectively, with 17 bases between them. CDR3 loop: CASSLVREAFAEAFF. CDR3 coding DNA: TGTGCCAGCAGCTTAGTCAGGGAAGCCTTCGCTGAAGCTTTCTTT.

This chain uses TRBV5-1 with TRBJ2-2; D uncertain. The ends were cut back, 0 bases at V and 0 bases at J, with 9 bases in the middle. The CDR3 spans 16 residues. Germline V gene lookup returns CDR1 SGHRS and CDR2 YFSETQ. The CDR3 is CASSLVGRTNTGELFF. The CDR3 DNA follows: TGCGCCAGCAGCTTGGTCGGCAGGACGAACACCGGGGAGCTGTTTTTT.

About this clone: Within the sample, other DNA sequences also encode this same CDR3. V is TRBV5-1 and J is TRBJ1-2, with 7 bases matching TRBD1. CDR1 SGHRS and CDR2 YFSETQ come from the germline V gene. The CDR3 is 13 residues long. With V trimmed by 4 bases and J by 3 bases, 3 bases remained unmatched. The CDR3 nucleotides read TGCGCCAGCAGCCCAACAGGGGACTATGGCTACACCTTC. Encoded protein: CASSPTGDYGYTF.